The 9 T cell receptor beta chains below were found in one sample sequenced in a study of control samples from healthy donors and cancer patients. Here immunoSEQ multiplex PCR was the method, and the copy in TCRdb shows in-frame clones only, minus some. The data contain about 55,000 clones, around 95% of them singletons. Sequenced material: blood. These receptors came from a woman aged 30 to 39 in good health.

The count of this clone is one. V and J are TRBV5-8 and TRBJ1-5, with D perhaps matching TRBD1 (5 bases). Trimming removed 3 bases from V and 2 bases from J, with 18 bases in between. This CDR3 is built from 17 residues. Germline assignment: CDR1 SGHTS and CDR2 YDEGEE. CDR3: CASSWTNTFGGNQPQHF. The CDR3 DNA is TGTGCCAGCAGCTGGACAAACACATTTGGGGGCAATCAGCCCCAGCATTTT. The full variable domain, completed using reference TRBV5-8 and TRBJ1-5, is EAGVTQSPTHLIKTRGQQATLRCSPISGHTSVYWYQQALGLGLQFLLWYDEGEERNRGNFPPRFSGRQFPNYSSELNVNALELEDSALYLCASSWTNTFGGNQPQHFGDGTRLSIL.

The chain uses TRBV21-1 and TRBJ2-5. TRBV21-1 is a listed pseudogene. CDR3 length: 17 amino acids. The CDR3 loop reads CASSKALSGQPRETQYF. CDR3 DNA: TGTGCCAGCAGCAAAGCGCTTTCGGGGCAACCTCGGGAGACCCAGTACTTC.

This rearrangement joins TRBV12-5 to TRBJ2-5; 7 nucleotides align to TRBD1. CDR1 and CDR2 (germline): LGHNT, FRNRAP. The length of the CDR3 is 13 residues. V gave up 5 bases and J gave up 10 bases; unmatched junction bases: 10. CDR3 coding DNA: TGTGCTAGTGGTGCCGCCCCCACAGGGGACCAGTACTTC. Amino acid sequence: CASGAAPTGDQYF.

V usage is TRBV5-4 and J usage is TRBJ2-3; 12 bases match TRBD2. Germline values: CDR1 SGHNT, CDR2 YYREEE (reference sequence). Trimming at V came to 3 bases and at J to 1 base, leaving 3 bases not matched to a gene. The CDR3 runs 16 residues. CDR3 protein: CASSWTSGMGTDTQYF. CDR3 nucleotides: TGTGCCAGCAGCTGGACTAGCGGGATGGGCACAGATACGCAGTATTTT.

J is TRBJ2-2 and V is TRBV7-2; TRBD2 might be the D (7 bases). V dropped 5 bases and J dropped 0 bases, with 19 bases sitting between them. This CDR3 spans 18 amino acids. Germline V lookup: CDR1 SGHTA, CDR2 FQGNSA. The CDR3 region is CASSPVWAGAANTGELFF. The DNA for the CDR3 is TGTGCCAGCAGCCCCGTCTGGGCGGGGGCCGCGAACACCGGGGAGCTGTTTTTT.

V is TRBV5-4 and J is TRBJ2-3; 10 bases fit TRBD1. V lost 4 bases and J lost 1; bases outside the gene matches: 6. Germline V gives CDR1 SGHNT, CDR2 YYREEE (reference sequence). CDR3 size: 16 residues. Here the CDR3 reads CASSKEGTGGTDTQYF. CDR3 DNA: TGTGCCAGCAGCAAGGAAGGGACAGGGGGCACAGATACGCAGTATTTT.

The chain is built from TRBV5-3 and TRBJ1-1; the D gene is possibly TRBD1 (5 bases). TRBV5-3 falls under the ORF class, with uncertain function. The CDR3 has 15 amino acids. V dropped 3 bases and J dropped 0 bases, with 12 bases sitting between them. CDR3 nucleotides: TGTGCCAGAAGCTCAAAGACAGTCATGAACACTGAAGCTTTCTTT. Its protein product is CARSSKTVMNTEAFF.

This sequence joins TRBV7-2 and TRBJ2-5; 9 bases agree with TRBD2. Germline CDR1 SGHTA, CDR2 FQGNSA. The V segment lost 4 bases and the J segment 5 bases; nucleotides outside the gene matches: 14. The CDR3 has 17 amino acids. CDR3 sequence: CASSSEREREVGETQYF. The CDR3 DNA follows: TGTGCCAGCAGCTCCGAAAGGGAGCGGGAGGTGGGTGAGACCCAGTACTTC.

This chain joins TRBV30 and TRBJ2-7; D not resolved. The CDR3 is 10 amino acids. CDR1 and CDR2 (germline): GTSNPN, SVGIG (reference sequence). V was trimmed by 8 bases and J by 3 bases, leaving 8 bases between them. This CDR3 is CARPGYEQYF. The CDR3 nucleotides read TGTGCCCGTCCCGGCTACGAGCAGTACTTC.